The 30 T cell receptor beta chains given below trace back to one sample, sequenced in a study of blood T cell repertoires in COVID-19. The assay was immunoSEQ multiplex PCR, and TCRdb's table has in-frame clones only and misses some. The top ten hold over 6% of the sample, which has 280,000 or so clones, about nine tenths seen once. Sequences were obtained from peripheral blood. These receptors were obtained from a woman under 40 who had recovered from COVID-19.

The chain uses TRBV3-1 (or the pseudogene TRBV3-2) and TRBJ1-5; possibly TRBD1 for D (6 bases). There are 16 residues in the CDR3. Per germline, CDR1 LGHDT and CDR2 YNNKEL (reference sequence). V was trimmed by 4 bases and J by 8 bases, leaving 21 bases between them. In nucleotides, the CDR3 is TGTGCCAGCAGCCCGATCCGGAAGACAGGAGGTGAGCCCCAGCATTTT. Its translation: CASSPIRKTGGEPQHF.

The V gene is TRBV27, the J gene TRBJ2-7; 8 nucleotides agree with TRBD1. Germline CDR1 MNHEY, CDR2 SMNVEV (reference sequence). The J segment lost 4 bases and the V segment lost 8 bases, leaving 7 bases of the junction unmatched. CDR3 length equals 13 residues. The CDR3 DNA follows: TGTGCCAGCGGACAGGGACGGAGATACGAGCAGTACTTC. Its protein product is CASGQGRRYEQYF.

The J gene is TRBJ1-3, the V gene TRBV28; D remains unclear. The CDR3 runs 16 residues. Trimming left V 6 bases short and J 4 bases short, with 19 bases between. Germline lookup yields CDR1 MDHEN and CDR2 SYDVKM. DNA for the CDR3: TGTGCCAGCAGGCCAGGTACGGAGGCGTCGGGAAACACCATATATTTT. This gives the protein CASRPGTEASGNTIYF.

CDR3 region: CASSSRDSEAFF. CDR3 sequence (DNA): TGTGCCAGCAGCTCCCGGGACAGTGAAGCTTTCTTT. V and J are TRBV9 and TRBJ1-1; 7 bases are shared with TRBD1. CDR1 and CDR2 (germline): SGDLS, YYNGEE. The CDR3 extends over 12 amino acids. The V and J ends lost 4 bases and 7 bases, in that order; junction bases with no gene match: 4.

The chain recombines TRBV18 with TRBJ2-7; 7 bases are shared with TRBD2. The V and J ends lost 6 bases and 4 bases, in that order; junction bases with no gene match: 12. Germline loops: CDR1 KGHSH, CDR2 LQKENI. This CDR3 is 15 amino acids long. The CDR3 spells CASSLRGRGGYEQYF. CDR3 DNA sequence: TGTGCCAGCTCCCTCCGTGGGAGGGGAGGATACGAGCAGTACTTC.

The chain uses TRBV7-2 and TRBJ1-5, with D possibly being TRBD1 (5 bases). V lost 1 base to trimming and J lost 6 bases, with 13 bases between them. CDR3 length equals 15 residues. Germline V gene lookup returns CDR1 SGHTA and CDR2 FQGNSA. CDR3 in DNA: TGTGCCAGCAGCTTAGAAAACCAGGGCGGTCAGCCCCAGCATTTT. Its protein product is CASSLENQGGQPQHF.

V is TRBV18 and J is TRBJ1-1, with D unclear. From germline, CDR1 is KGHSH and CDR2 LQKENI. The CDR3 extends over 14 amino acids. The V gene lost 0 bases and the J gene lost 0 bases, with 5 bases spanning the gap. CDR3 protein: CASSPPSLNTEAFF. CDR3 nucleotide sequence: TGTGCCAGCTCACCACCCTCTCTGAACACTGAAGCTTTCTTT.

The gene calls are TRBV19 and TRBJ2-1; no firm D call. The V end lost 0 bases, the J end lost 10 bases, and 10 bases lay between the germline ends. The CDR3 contains 13 residues. Per the germline V gene, CDR1 is LNHDA and CDR2 is SQIVND (reference sequence). The CDR3 sequence: CASSIDRNREQFF. CDR3 in DNA: TGTGCCAGTAGTATAGATCGAAACCGGGAGCAGTTCTTC.

This clone has more than one count but fewer than ten. The chain employs TRBV7-8 and TRBJ1-2, with 8 bases lining up with TRBD1. This CDR3 comprises 14 residues. The junction had 7 bases not matched to a gene; V was cut back by 5 bases and J by 5 bases. Germline CDR1 and CDR2: SGHVS and FQNEAQ. Here the CDR3 reads CASSPGTGGYGYTF. The DNA of the CDR3 is TGTGCCAGCAGCCCCGGGACAGGAGGTTATGGCTACACCTTC.

The V and J genes are TRBV7-3 and TRBJ2-3; no firm D call. V lost 6 bases, J lost 1 base, and 8 bases lay in between. The CDR3 consists of 13 residues. The germline V gene encodes CDR1 SGHTA and CDR2 FQGTGA. CDR3 sequence: CASSAVGTDTQYF. The CDR3 region has the DNA TGTGCCAGCAGTGCGGTGGGCACAGATACGCAGTATTTT.

This chain uses TRBV29-1 with TRBJ1-4, with D unresolved. The V gene's germline CDR1 is SQVTM and CDR2 ANQGSEA. The ends were cut back, 5 bases at V and 4 bases at J, with 8 bases in the middle. This CDR3 comprises 12 residues. The CDR3 DNA follows: TGCAGCGTTTTAACAGATAATGAAAAACTGTTTTTT. Translated, it gives CSVLTDNEKLFF.

The chain joins TRBV5-6 to TRBJ1-1; D is unresolved. The CDR3 extends over 14 amino acids. Between the trimmed V and J ends, which lost 4 bases and 6 bases, there was a span of 16 bases. Looked up from germline, CDR1 is SGHDT and CDR2 is YYEEEE. CDR3 in amino acids: CASSRRKLAAEAFF. The DNA of the CDR3 is TGTGCCAGCAGCCGAAGGAAACTGGCGGCTGAAGCTTTCTTT. The variable domain in full, with the rest retrieved from reference TRBV5-6 and TRBJ1-1, is DAGVTQSPTHLIKTRGQQVTLRCSPKSGHDTVSWYQQALGQGPQFIFQYYEEEERQRGNFPDRFSGHQFPNYSSELNVNALLLGDSALYLCASSRRKLAAEAFFGQGTRLTVV.

This chain uses TRBV6-5 with TRBJ1-2, with a tentative D call TRBD1 (6 bases). The germline V gene has CDR1 MNHEY and CDR2 SVGAGI. V lost 7 bases, J lost 3 bases, and 18 bases lay in between. The CDR3 covers 15 residues. CDR3 in DNA: TGTGCCAGCACCAAAACGGCAGGGGTCGACTATGGCTACACCTTC. Translating it yields CASTKTAGVDYGYTF.

This chain connects TRBV11-3 to TRBJ2-7, with D possibly TRBD2 on 5 matching bases. CDR3 length equals 15 residues. V lost 1 base and J 5 bases, leaving 15 bases between the germline ends. Germline CDR1 is SGHNT and CDR2 is YENEEA. CDR3 DNA sequence: TGTGCCAGCAGCTTAGGCGCGGGTGAAGTCCACGAGCAGTACTTC. This gives the protein CASSLGAGEVHEQYF.

The rearrangement joins TRBV5-1 to TRBJ1-1; 7 bases fit TRBD1. Trimming cost V 4 bases and J 3 bases; bases outside gene matches: 9. There are 15 residues in the CDR3. Germline-derived CDR1 and CDR2 are SGHRS and YFSETQ. CDR3 coding DNA: TGCGCCAGCAGCGCGGATACAGGGGTCGACACTGAAGCTTTCTTT. Amino acid sequence: CASSADTGVDTEAFF.

This clone has a single count. The chain recombines TRBV7-3 with TRBJ2-3; maybe TRBD2 (5 bases). Trimming removed 2 bases at V and 2 bases at J, with 20 bases between. The germline gives CDR1 SGHTA, CDR2 FQGTGA. CDR3 length: 18 amino acids. The CDR3 sequence is CASSLPESASGYTDTQYF. Written as DNA, the CDR3 is TGTGCCAGCAGCTTACCGGAATCGGCGAGCGGATACACAGATACGCAGTATTTT.

The V and J genes are TRBV4-1 and TRBJ1-1; D may be TRBD1 (6 bases). The CDR3 has 14 amino acids. V lost 11 bases and J 1 base, leaving 17 bases between the germline ends. CDR1 MGHRA and CDR2 YSYEKL come from the germline V gene. CDR3 nucleotide sequence: TGCGCCGGTTCTCAGGGGCCAAAGAACACTGAAGCTTTCTTT. Protein: CAGSQGPKNTEAFF.

The chain uses TRBV4-2 and TRBJ1-1; D gene unclear. There are 14 residues in the CDR3. V dropped 1 base and J dropped 1 base, with 7 bases sitting between them. The germline gives CDR1 LGHNA, CDR2 YNFKEQ. As DNA, the CDR3 is TGTGCCAGCAGCCAAGTAAGACAGAACACTGAAGCTTTCTTT. It specifies CASSQVRQNTEAFF.

This sequence joins TRBV5-5 and TRBJ2-2; 7 bases agree with TRBD1. V lost 2 bases and J lost 4; bases outside the gene matches: 8. The CDR3 runs to 16 residues. Germline CDR1 and CDR2: SGHKS and YYEKEE (reference sequence). As DNA, the CDR3 is TGTGCCAGCAGCTTATGGGACAGAGGGCTCACCGGGGAGCTGTTTTTT. It yields the protein CASSLWDRGLTGELFF.

This chain links TRBV2 with TRBJ1-2, with 8 bases matching TRBD1. There are 13 residues in the CDR3. V was pared by 6 bases and J by 8 bases, with 8 bases of the junction left unmatched. Germline lookup yields CDR1 SNHLY and CDR2 FYNNEI. Written as DNA, the CDR3 is TGTGCCAGCAGACTGACAGGGGATGGAGGCTACACCTTC. Amino acids: CASRLTGDGGYTF.

V is TRBV7-7 and J is TRBJ2-2; D is ambiguous. This CDR3 spans 14 amino acids. CDR1 is SSHAT, CDR2 FNYEAQ, per germline (reference sequence). Deletions cut 1 base from V and 1 base from J, with 4 bases between. The chain's CDR3 is CASSLDRNTGELFF. CDR3 sequence (DNA): TGTGCCAGCAGCTTAGATCGGAACACCGGGGAGCTGTTTTTT.

This rearrangement joins TRBV5-1 to TRBJ2-2; weak D call: TRBD2 (6 bases). This CDR3 region has 15 residues. V was clipped by 0 bases and J by 0 bases, with 6 bases between them. CDR1 and CDR2 from the germline V gene are SGHRS and YFSETQ. The CDR3 DNA sequence: TGCGCCAGCAGCTTGGGGACTACGAACACCGGGGAGCTGTTTTTT. This sequence encodes CASSLGTTNTGELFF. Based on the CDR3 plus reference TRBV5-1 and TRBJ2-2, the full variable domain is KAGVTQTPRYLIKTRGQQVTLSCSPISGHRSVSWYQQTPGQGLQFLFEYFSETQRNKGNFPGRFSGRQFSNSRSEMNVSTLELGDSALYLCASSLGTTNTGELFFGEGSRLTVL.

V is TRBV7-2 and J is TRBJ2-7; 7 nucleotides match TRBD2. This CDR3 region has 14 residues. Germline CDR1 reads SGHTA; CDR2 reads FQGNSA. With 7 bases clipped from V and 3 bases from J, the junction kept 9 bases outside the gene matches. CDR3 sequence reads: CASTSGGGIYEQYF. CDR3 coding DNA: TGTGCCAGCACAAGCGGCGGGGGTATCTACGAGCAGTACTTC.

This chain connects TRBV6-6 to TRBJ1-2; 9 bases line up with TRBD1. The length of the CDR3 is 12 residues. Losses at the gene ends were 6 bases for V and 7 bases for J; bases not matched to a gene: 3. The V gene's germline CDR1 is MNHNY and CDR2 SVGAGI (reference sequence). The CDR3: CASRGQGGGYTF. The CDR3 DNA follows: TGTGCCAGCAGGGGACAGGGCGGTGGCTACACCTTC.

This clone was seen only a few times. This CDR3 reads CASSRGGQGNTEAFF. CDR3 nucleotides: TGTGCCAGCAGCCGAGGGGGACAGGGAAACACTGAAGCTTTCTTT. The chain uses TRBV11-1 and TRBJ1-1, with TRBD1 matching 9 bases. This CDR3 spans 15 amino acids. Germline CDR1 reads SGHAT; CDR2 reads FQDESV (reference sequence). Germline trimming cut 5 bases from V and 2 bases from J; bases unmatched to any gene: 6.

This clone was counted only a few times. The rearrangement links TRBV7-8 to TRBJ2-7; TRBD1 agrees at 9 bases. Germline CDR1 reads SGHVS; CDR2 reads FQNEAQ. V shed 1 base and J 2 bases; nucleotides not matched to a gene: 6. This CDR3 contains 16 residues. CDR3 in amino acids: CASSLEGTGPTYEQYF. In nucleotides, the CDR3 is TGTGCCAGCAGCTTAGAGGGGACAGGGCCCACCTACGAGCAGTACTTC.

This clone has just one count. The chain joins TRBV5-1 to TRBJ1-2, with D hard to call. The germline CDR1 and CDR2 sequences are SGHRS and YFSETQ. V was trimmed by 0 bases and J by 3 bases, leaving 12 bases between them. There are 15 residues in the CDR3. The CDR3 DNA sequence: TGCGCCAGCAGCTTGGATCCGGGAAAGGACTATGGCTACACCTTC. Translation: CASSLDPGKDYGYTF. The entire variable domain, with the rest obtained from reference TRBV5-1 and TRBJ1-2, is as follows: KAGVTQTPRYLIKTRGQQVTLSCSPISGHRSVSWYQQTPGQGLQFLFEYFSETQRNKGNFPGRFSGRQFSNSRSEMNVSTLELGDSALYLCASSLDPGKDYGYTFGSGTRLTVV.

CDR3 bases: TGCGCCAGCAGCTTTCCTCGGGGGGGAGGGTTCCAAGAGACCCAGTACTTC. It encodes CASSFPRGGGFQETQYF. The chain carries TRBV5-1 and TRBJ2-5; 8 nucleotides agree with TRBD2. The CDR3 runs 17 residues. V was clipped by 2 bases and J by 1 base; unmatched bases: 10. The germline V gene encodes CDR1 SGHRS and CDR2 YFSETQ.

This clone was found once. The chain has TRBV13 and TRBJ2-2; D is undetermined. Germline lookup yields CDR1 PRHDT and CDR2 FYEKMQ (reference sequence). V was trimmed by 1 base and J by 2 bases, leaving 11 bases between them. CDR3 length equals 16 residues. CDR3 sequence reads: CASSLAAGGNTGELFF. DNA of the CDR3: TGTGCCAGCAGCTTAGCCGCTGGCGGAAACACCGGGGAGCTGTTTTTT. The full variable domain, its missing parts supplied by reference TRBV13 and TRBJ2-2, is AAGVIQSPRHLIKEKRETATLKCYPIPRHDTVYWYQQGPGQDPQFLISFYEKMQSDKGSIPDRFSAQQFSDYHSELNMSSLELGDSALYFCASSLAAGGNTGELFFGEGSRLTVL.

The CDR3 nucleotides read TGTGCCAGCAGTTTCGGCAGGCGCCCTCCAGCTTTCTTT. As protein: CASSFGRRPPAFF. The V gene is TRBV28, the J gene TRBJ1-1; D not certain. Germline CDR1 and CDR2: MDHEN and SYDVKM. The V gene lost 3 bases and the J gene lost 10 bases, with 15 bases spanning the gap. The CDR3 contains 13 residues. Drawing the rest from reference TRBV28 and TRBJ1-1, the complete variable domain is DVKVTQSSRYLVKRTGEKVFLECVQDMDHENMFWYRQDPGLGLRLIYFSYDVKMKEKGDIPEGYSVSREKKERFSLILESASTNQTSMYLCASSFGRRPPAFFGQGTRLTVV.